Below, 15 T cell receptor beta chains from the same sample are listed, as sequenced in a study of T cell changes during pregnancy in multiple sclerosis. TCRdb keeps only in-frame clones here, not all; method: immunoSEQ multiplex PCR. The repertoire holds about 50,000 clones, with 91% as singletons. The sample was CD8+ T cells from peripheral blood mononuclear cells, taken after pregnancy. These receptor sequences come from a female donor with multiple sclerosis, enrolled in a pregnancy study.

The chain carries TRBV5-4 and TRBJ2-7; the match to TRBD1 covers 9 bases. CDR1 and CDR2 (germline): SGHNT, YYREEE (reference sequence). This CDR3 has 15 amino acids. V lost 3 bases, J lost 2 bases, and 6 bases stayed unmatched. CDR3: CASSWGQGEPYEQYF. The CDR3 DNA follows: TGTGCCAGCAGCTGGGGACAGGGTGAACCCTACGAGCAGTACTTC.

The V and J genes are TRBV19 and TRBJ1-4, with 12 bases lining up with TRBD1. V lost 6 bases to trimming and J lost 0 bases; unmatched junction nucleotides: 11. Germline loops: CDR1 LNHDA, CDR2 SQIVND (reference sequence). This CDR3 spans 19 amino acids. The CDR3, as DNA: TGTGCCAGTAGCCACCCCGGGACAGGGGGCGCCCCAACTAATGAAAAACTGTTTTTT. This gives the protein CASSHPGTGGAPTNEKLFF.

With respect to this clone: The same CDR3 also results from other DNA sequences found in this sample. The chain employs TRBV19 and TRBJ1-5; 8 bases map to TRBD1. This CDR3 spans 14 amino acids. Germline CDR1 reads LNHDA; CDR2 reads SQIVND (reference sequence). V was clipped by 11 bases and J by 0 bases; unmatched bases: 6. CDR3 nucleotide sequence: TGTGCCGGGGGGACAGGAGATAGCAATCAGCCCCAGCATTTT. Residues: CAGGTGDSNQPQHF.

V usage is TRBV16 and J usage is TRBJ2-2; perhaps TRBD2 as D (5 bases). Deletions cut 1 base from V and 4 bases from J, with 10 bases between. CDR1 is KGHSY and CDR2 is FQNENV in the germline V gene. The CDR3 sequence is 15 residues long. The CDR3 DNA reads TGTGCCAGCAGCCAATTAAGGGAGATCACCGGGGAGCTGTTTTTT. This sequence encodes CASSQLREITGELFF.

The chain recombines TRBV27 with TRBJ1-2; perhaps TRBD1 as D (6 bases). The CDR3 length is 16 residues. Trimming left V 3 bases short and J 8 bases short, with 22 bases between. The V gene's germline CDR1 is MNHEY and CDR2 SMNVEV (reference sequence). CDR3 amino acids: CASSFDSKTGSHGYTF. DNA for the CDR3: TGTGCCAGCAGTTTCGATTCTAAAACAGGGTCCCACGGCTACACCTTC.

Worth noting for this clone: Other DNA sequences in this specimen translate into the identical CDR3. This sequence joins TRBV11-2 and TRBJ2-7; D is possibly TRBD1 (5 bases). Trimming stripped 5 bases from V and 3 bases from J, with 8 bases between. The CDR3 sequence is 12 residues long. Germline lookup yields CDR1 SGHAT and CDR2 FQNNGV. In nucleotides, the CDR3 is TGTGCCAGCAGCCCTGACAGCTACGAGCAGTACTTC. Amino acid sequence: CASSPDSYEQYF.

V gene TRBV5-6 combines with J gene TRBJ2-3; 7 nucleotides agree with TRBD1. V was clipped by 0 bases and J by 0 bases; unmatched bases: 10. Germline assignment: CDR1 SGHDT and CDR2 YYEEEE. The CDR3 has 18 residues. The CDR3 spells CASSLAGGTRTSTDTQYF. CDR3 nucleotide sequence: TGTGCCAGCAGCTTGGCAGGGGGAACTCGGACCAGCACAGATACGCAGTATTTT.

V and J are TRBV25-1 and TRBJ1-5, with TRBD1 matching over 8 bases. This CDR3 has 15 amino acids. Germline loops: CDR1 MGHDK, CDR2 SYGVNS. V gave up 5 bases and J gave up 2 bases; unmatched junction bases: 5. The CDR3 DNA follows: TGTGCCAGCAGTCAGGACAGGGAGGGCAATCAGCCCCAGCATTTT. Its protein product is CASSQDREGNQPQHF.

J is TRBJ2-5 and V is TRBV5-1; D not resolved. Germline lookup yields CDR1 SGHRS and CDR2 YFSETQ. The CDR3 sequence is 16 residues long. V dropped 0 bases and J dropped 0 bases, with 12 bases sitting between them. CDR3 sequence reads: CASSLVDPIDQETQYF. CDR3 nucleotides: TGCGCCAGCAGCTTGGTAGATCCCATCGACCAAGAGACCCAGTACTTC.

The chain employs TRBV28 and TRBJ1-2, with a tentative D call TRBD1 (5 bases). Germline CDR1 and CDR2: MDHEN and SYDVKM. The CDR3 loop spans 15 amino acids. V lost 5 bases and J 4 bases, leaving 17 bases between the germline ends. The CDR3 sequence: CASSARAGRGYGYTF. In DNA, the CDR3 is TGTGCCAGCAGTGCGCGGGCCGGGAGGGGCTATGGCTACACCTTC.

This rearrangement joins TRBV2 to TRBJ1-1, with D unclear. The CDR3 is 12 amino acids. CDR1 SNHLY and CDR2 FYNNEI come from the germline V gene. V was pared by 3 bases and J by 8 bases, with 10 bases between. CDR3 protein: CASSEVGPEAFF. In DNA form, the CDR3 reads TGTGCCAGCAGTGAGGTGGGCCCCGAAGCTTTCTTT.

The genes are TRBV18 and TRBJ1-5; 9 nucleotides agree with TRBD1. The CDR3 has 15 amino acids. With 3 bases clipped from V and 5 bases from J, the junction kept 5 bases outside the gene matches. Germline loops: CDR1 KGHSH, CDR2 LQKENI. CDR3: CASSPPDRGDQPQHF. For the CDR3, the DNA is TGTGCCAGCTCACCCCCGGACAGGGGTGATCAGCCCCAGCATTTT.

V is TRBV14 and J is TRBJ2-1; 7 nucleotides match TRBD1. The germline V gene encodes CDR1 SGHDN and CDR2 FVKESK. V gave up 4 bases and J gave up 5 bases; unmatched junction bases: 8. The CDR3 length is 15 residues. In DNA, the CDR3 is TGTGCCAGCAGCCCAACAGGGGCGAGAGACAATGAGCAGTTCTTC. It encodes CASSPTGARDNEQFF.

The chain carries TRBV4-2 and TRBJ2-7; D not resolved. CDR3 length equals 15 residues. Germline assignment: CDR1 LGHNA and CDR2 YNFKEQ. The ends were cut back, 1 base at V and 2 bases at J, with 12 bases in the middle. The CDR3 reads CASSQGRNPTYEQYF. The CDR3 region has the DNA TGTGCCAGCAGCCAAGGGCGGAATCCGACCTACGAGCAGTACTTC.

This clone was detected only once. CDR3 residues: CASSLGQGATGANVLTF. The CDR3 region has the DNA TGTGCCAGTAGTCTGGGACAGGGGGCAACTGGGGCCAACGTCCTGACTTTC. The J gene is TRBJ2-6, the V gene TRBV19, with 12 bases that match TRBD1. The CDR3 extends over 17 amino acids. The V and J ends lost 5 bases and 2 bases, in that order; junction bases with no gene match: 4. The V gene's germline CDR1 is LNHDA and CDR2 SQIVND (reference sequence).